This record covers a single T cell receptor beta chain. In this sample, this clonotype turned up many times. Its target antigen remains unknown. No base-level quality is on record; no much larger clone is a single base apart. This specimen belongs to a study of T cells in Graves' hyperthyroidism and ophthalmopathy (dated by TCRdb to the late 2010s). Context from the whole study: Peripheral blood was sampled at the time of initial diagnosis, prior to any treatment. A discovery cohort of about a hundred patients, roughly 45 with Graves' ophthalmopathy and over 55 with stable Graves' hyperthyroidism, was used to find distinguishing TCR V-J signatures. An independent validation cohort of under 20 hyperthyroidism patients and approximately 16 patients who later progressed to ophthalmopathy tested prospective prediction of ophthalmopathy. The 95 to 100 discovery patients were randomly divided into training and test sets at a 7:3 ratio. Thyroid tissue and blood T-cell repertoires from six Graves' hyperthyroidism patients were also compared in the study. Following sampling, methimazole starting at 30 mg daily was given to hyperthyroidism patients, and high-dose intravenous methylprednisolone was given to ophthalmopathy patients. According to the paper, TCR Vbeta CDR3 sequencing was carried out on around 140 peripheral blood samples, which came from around 43 ophthalmopathy, around 75 hyperthyroidism and some 17 progressor patients.

Reading the germline V gene gives CDR1 SGHNT and CDR2 YENEEA. The CDR3 measures 17 amino acids from cysteine to phenylalanine. This entry keeps only the CDR3 DNA: 51 bases, framed from base 1. The V and J ends are trimmed by 5 bases and 3 bases, leaving 22 bases between them. In the ophthalmopathy patients, disease was moderately to severely active, with a Clinical Activity Score of 3 or more, a NOSPECS grade of 4 or more, and a duration of less than 3 months. Exclusion was applied to patients with uncontrolled infections, other autoimmune diseases, pregnancy or lactation. Diagnoses were established on the basis of clinical symptoms, serum thyroxine and TRAb, thyroid ultrasound, and orbital computed tomography. PBMCs were separated from approximately 10 ml of fresh peripheral blood using Ficoll-Paque density gradient centrifugation. Trizol reagent was used to extract total RNA, and RNA quality was then checked on an Agilent 2100 Bioanalyzer.

Findings and caveats that apply to the study as a whole: Sample size was not statistically predetermined, and blinding of investigators to group allocation was not performed. Most expanded thyroid clonotypes (frequency above 0.001) were also detected in blood, a finding suggesting that blood repertoires may reflect thyroid immune responses. In cross-validation, a model built on a 13 V-J signature told ophthalmopathy apart from stable hyperthyroidism with under 90% sensitivity and roughly 81% specificity, and in testing the same model reached 80%/75%. In validation, the model predicted progression to ophthalmopathy with 65% to 71% sensitivity and 72% to 75% specificity, a median of 6.5 months before onset.

Amplification of TCR beta CDR3 regions was carried out from RNA transcripts. The TCR CDR3 was subjected to a first round of RT-PCR using the HTBI primer set and the Qiagen OneStep RT-PCR kit. The libraries were constructed in a second round of multiplex PCR and then size-selected and purified. Paired-end sequencing of the libraries was performed with 100 bp reads on an Illumina HiSeq2000. The published analysis was carried out like this. SOAPnuke was used to process the raw data, throwing out any read that contained adapters or uncalled bases, had a mean Phred below 15, or lacked an exact constant-primer or identifier match. COPE v1.2.5 was used to merge high-quality paired reads, and clonotypes were defined as unique nucleotide sequences. MiTCR v1.1 was used to align clonotypes to the IMGT TRBV, TRBD and TRBJ reference segments. Only V-J combinations with frequency above 0.0001, covering roughly 99% of repertoires, were analysed. A TCS score was defined as the ratio of F50 (clonal expansion) to E x V (chaos), with BLOSUM62-based TCRdist applied between CDR3 peptides within each V-J. Welch's t-statistics and random forest reduced 450 to 600 V-J features to around 14, which were used in a naive Bayes classifier (R e1071). TCRdb reworked the public reads: Q25 trimming with fastp, MiXCR clone assembly, productive beta chains retained. Rows are unified per CDR3 protein, each entry keeping the most common DNA and genes. The V and J calls and clone size are TCRdb's, not the authors'. This sample comprises roughly 500,000 distinct CDR3 sequences, roughly 16% of them detected only once. The ten largest clones take up about 29% of the sample.

The chain is encoded by TRBV11-3 joined to TRBJ1-1; TRBD1 is a weak D gene call, 5 bases matching. Sequencing was carried out using blood. The receptor was derived from a woman aged 25 to 39 with Graves' ophthalmopathy. The CDR3 region reads CASSLRPGAGRDTEAFF. The base sequence is TGTGCCAGCAGCCTGCGCCCGGGCGCAGGGAGAGACACTGAAGCTTTCTTT.